The sequence of this T cell receptor (beta chain) was determined in a study of CD8+CD57+ T cells in acquired aplastic anemia. Study-wide background: Sorted CD4+ plus CD8+ cells gave DNA averaging 3.2 ug. General observations from the study: Found in both controls and patients were almost 30 CD8+ CDR3 sequences. No significant patient-versus-control difference appeared in CD8+ Simpson's diversity.

The V and J ends lost 9 bases and 5 bases, in that order; junction bases with no gene match: 12. The CDR3 covers 16 residues. Germline lookup yields CDR1 LGHNA and CDR2 YSLEER. CDR3 and TCR beta VDJ profiling relied on a genomic DNA template. MiXCR, run by TCRdb on the reads, gives a single entry per CDR3 protein. The table includes 350,000 to 450,000 distinct CDR3 sequences, about two thirds detected once. As for this clonotype: What it binds is not known.

The chain links TRBV4-3 to TRBJ2-5; 13 bases are shared with TRBD2. The clonotype originates from a human donor in good health, serving as a control. Sequenced sample: sorted CD4+, CD8+, or CD8+CD57+ T cells (not recorded which) from PBMCs. The CDR3 DNA reads TGCGCCAGATCCCGGACTAGCGGGGGAGGTGGGGAGACCCAGTACTTC. It is translated as CARSRTSGGGGETQYF.